This TCR beta chain derives from a study of shared clonotypes between healthy human individuals (dated by TCRdb to between 2020 and 2021). Background for the entire study: A couple of women and three men aged 18 to 49 years were included in the cohort. For each donor, three plates each were used for CD4 naive and CD4 memory, two plates were used for CD8 naive, and one plate was used for CD8 memory. The study deeply sequenced blood TCR repertoires of about five healthy adults to estimate repertoire size and the extent of clonotype sharing between individuals. Different laboratories and diverse techniques were used to prepare libraries and sequence TCR repertoires, to increase sequencing depth and limit assay-specific biases. Between about 0.85 and 9.5 billion PBMCs per donor were obtained by leukapheresis. The full study reports these points: Naive subsets generally had larger estimated clonotype richness than memory subsets did. Rarefaction of sorted-subset datasets indicated incomplete sequencing despite the large sequencing depth. Clonotypes shared by all four sorted-subset donors showed higher generation probabilities than non-shared clonotypes. Sampling was restricted to blood, and TCR repertoires in tissue are likely to differ from TCR repertoires in blood. Pairwise subsampling indicated that sequencing depth was expected to affect the degree of clonotype sharing among donors. Because the study included only a small number of donors, the genetic and exposure-history diversity represented was limited. Sharing across a handful of donors was observed for about 5% of naive CD4, over 3% of naive CD8, around 2.5% of memory CD4, and about 0.4% of memory CD8 clonotypes.

Measured from the cysteine to the phenylalanine, the CDR3 is 14 residues long. Of all the DNA, just the CDR3 is kept, 42 bases in frame from base 1. Sequences SGHVS (CDR1) and FNYEAQ (CDR2) are obtained from the germline V gene. Clipping removes 1 base from V and 4 bases from J, with 3 as the unmatched junction base count. Details on this clone: Its antigen is unknown. Base qualities are missing; no much larger clone stands one base away.

Healthy HIV-negative adults with no recently reported acute infections or vaccinations were included as donors. All donors were Caucasian adults living in Nashville, Tennessee, USA. CD4+ T cells were enriched by magnetic negative selection, after which naive cells were positively selected on CD45RA and the negative fraction was taken as the memory subset. After blood collection by leukapheresis, PBMCs were isolated using Ficoll-Histopaque density gradient centrifugation and then cryopreserved in the vapor phase of liquid nitrogen. Analytical flow cytometry was used to check the purity and quantity of every magnetically sorted T cell population. Genomic DNA was isolated from every sorted fraction and measured by UV absorbance on a Nanodrop 2000c. Using the deep immunoSEQ assay, multiplex PCR amplified TCR CDR3 regions from genomic DNA. Extracted genomic DNA from each cell subset was distributed evenly across all wells of several immunoSEQ 96-well plates, and each plate was treated as a replicate. For sorted subsets, 150 to 200 ng genomic DNA, equal to about 30,000 T cell genomes, was loaded into each replicate PCR. The purified libraries were quantified using a Qubit 3.0 fluorometer, sized with a Bioanalyzer 2100, and then quantified again using the KAPA Library Quantification kit. A separate single-read 150-cycle Illumina NextSeq 550 flow cell was used to sequence each immunoSEQ 96-well plate. For the original study's pipeline: Because the immunoSEQ output included only junctional sequences and no quality scores, the filtering could not be the same as the filtering used for full-length reads. To assign V/J genes and CDR3, sequences were annotated against IMGT germline references using PyIR, a Python wrapper for IgBLAST v1.9. Reads were removed for weak V/J assignments (E-value above 1e-6), missing CDR3, stop codons, out-of-frame junctions, or ambiguous translated residues. V3J clonotypes were defined by identical inferred V gene, J gene, and CDR3 amino acid sequence. The percentage overlap between two repertoires was calculated by dividing the number of shared unique clonotypes by the size of the smaller repertoire. Richness of each repertoire was evaluated using RTK rarefaction, the Chao1 estimator, and Recon v2.1 estimates of unobserved clonotypes. Generation probabilities for all TCRbeta clonotypes obtained by the gDNA method from a handful of donors were computed using OLGA. The immuneACCESS repertoire file appears here via TCRdb, limited to in-frame rearrangements. These files lack a portion of the clones; in checked studies, under half of the deficit traces to unresolved V genes, and the cause of the others is not known. V and J calls plus clone size are reproduced from that table; the DNA served to infer D and trimming. This sample is represented by roughly 2.6 million clones; more than 80% of them were singletons. The ten largest clones capture about 0.13% of the sample.

The source of this sequence is a man aged 18 to 29 in good health. The sequencing input was naive CD4+ T cells sorted from blood. Sample cell subset or site, as interpreted from the label and publication: CD45RA+ positively selected. The rearrangement combines TRBV7-6 with TRBJ1-1; TRBD1 agrees with 7 junctional bases. The CDR3 region has the sequence CASSLDRGSTEAFF. DNA sequence: TGTGCCAGCAGCTTAGACAGGGGAAGCACTGAAGCTTTCTTT. Supplemented by the reference TRBV7-6 and TRBJ1-1 proteins around the CDR3, the complete variable domain is GAGVSQSPRYKVTKRGQDVALRCDPISGHVSLYWYRQALGQGPEFLTYFNYEAQQDKSGLPNDRFSAERPEGSISTLTIQRTEQRDSAMYRCASSLDRGSTEAFFGQGTRLTVV.